This TCR beta chain was sequenced in a study of identical twins. Template switching (which added a universal primer site) was used, and cDNA carried unique molecular identifiers. Each CDR3 protein is one row after TCRdb ran MiXCR on the 5' RACE reads. The table has about 460,000 distinct CDR3 sequences, 13% to 15% seen once; the top ten hold more than 0.5%. The CDR3 has 15 residues. V gave up 1 base and J gave up 3 bases, with 13 bases separating them. Germline CDR1 reads SNHLY; CDR2 reads FYNNEI. This sample also appeared in a second study, on yellow fever vaccine responses in identical twins.

The TCR originated in a woman aged 18-29 years in good health. The sample taken for sequencing was CD4+ T cells sorted from blood. The chain employs TRBV2 and TRBJ2-7; D is possibly TRBD1 or TRBD2 (6 bases each). CDR3 region: CASSEEGKGGYEQYF. Written as DNA, the CDR3 is TGTGCCAGCAGTGAAGAAGGTAAGGGGGGCTACGAGCAGTACTTC.